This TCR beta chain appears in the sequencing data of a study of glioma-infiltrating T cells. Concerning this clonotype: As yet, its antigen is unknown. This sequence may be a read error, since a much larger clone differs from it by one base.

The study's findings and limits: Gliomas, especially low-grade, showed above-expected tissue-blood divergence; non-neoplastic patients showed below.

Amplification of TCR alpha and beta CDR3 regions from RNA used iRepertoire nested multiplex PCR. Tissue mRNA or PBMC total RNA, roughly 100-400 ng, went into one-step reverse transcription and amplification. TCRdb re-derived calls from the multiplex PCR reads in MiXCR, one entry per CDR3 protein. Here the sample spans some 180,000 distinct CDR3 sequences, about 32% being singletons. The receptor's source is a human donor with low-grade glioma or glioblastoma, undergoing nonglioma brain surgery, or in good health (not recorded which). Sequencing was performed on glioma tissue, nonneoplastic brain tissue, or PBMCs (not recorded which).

Written as DNA, the CDR3 is TGTGCCATCAGTGAGTCGCCGGGGGAGGATGAGCAGTCCTTC. Encoded protein: CAISESPGEDEQSF. This chain uses TRBV10-3 with TRBJ2-1, with D possibly matching TRBD2 (6 bases). The CDR3 length is 14 residues. Germline CDR1 ENHRY, CDR2 SYGVKD.